This T cell receptor beta chain was captured by sequencing in a study of blood T cell repertoires in COVID-19. Study-wide background: There were acute and convalescent COVID-19 samples, and they came from the United States, Italy and Spain.

Clones were sequenced by immunoSEQ multiplex PCR, and TCRdb holds only the in-frame ones, with some missing. The sample contains about 99,000 clones, 86% of which appear only once. The germline V gene encodes CDR1 MDHEN and CDR2 SYDVKM. The CDR3 has 14 amino acids. The ends lost 5 bases at V and 3 bases at J; junction bases unmatched: 3. Sequenced input: peripheral blood. The clonotype originates from a woman aged 55-69 years in a cohort sampled during active or convalescent COVID-19. The V gene is TRBV28, the J gene TRBJ2-3, with 9 bases identical to TRBD2. The CDR3 spells CASSVSGRTDTQYF. The CDR3 DNA reads as TGTGCCAGCAGTGTTAGCGGGAGAACAGATACGCAGTATTTT.